This passage covers 15 T cell receptor beta chains from one sample sequenced in a study of post-analysis software for immune sequencing data. Notes on the study in general: Patients showed TRBV5-6, TRBV5-1 and TRBV20-1 among a handful of TRBV segments more frequent than in controls.

The TCR beta cDNA libraries contained unique molecular identifiers. TCRdb redid the calling of the PCR reads with MiXCR, one entry per CDR3 protein. Of hundreds of thousands of distinct CDR3 sequences in the sample, 53% were seen once. For these receptors, no antigen is known. The sequenced material came from blood. The receptor set was obtained from a girl aged 10 to 17 with multiple sclerosis.

DNA for the CDR3: TGTGCCAGCAGCGCCTCGACAGGGGTTAACTATGGCTACACCTTC. It specifies CASSASTGVNYGYTF. The rearrangement uses TRBV9 and TRBJ1-2, with 8 bases fitting TRBD1. Germline V gene data show CDR1 as SGDLS and CDR2 as YYNGEE. The trim removed 3 bases at V and 1 base at J, leaving 5 bases unmatched. The CDR3 is 15 residues long.

The genes are TRBV7-3 and TRBJ1-2; D is unresolved. The V gene lost 4 bases and the J gene lost 4 bases, with 10 bases spanning the gap. The length of the CDR3 is 13 residues. Germline CDR1 is SGHTA and CDR2 is FQGTGA. The CDR3 region is CASSSSDGYGYTF. As DNA, the CDR3 is TGTGCCAGCAGCTCCTCCGACGGCTATGGCTACACCTTC.

This clonotype appeared a few times. The chain combines TRBV6-5 with TRBJ2-7; 9 nucleotides align to TRBD1. This CDR3 region has 19 residues. Looked up from germline, CDR1 is MNHEY and CDR2 is SVGAGI. After removal of 0 bases from V and 2 bases from J, the junction contained 14 bases not matched to a gene. CDR3 loop: CASSYSGTGSAATTYEQYF. The CDR3 region has the DNA TGTGCCAGCAGTTACTCTGGGACAGGGTCCGCGGCAACCACCTACGAGCAGTACTTC.

The chain joins TRBV28 to TRBJ1-2; D is perhaps TRBD1 (6 bases). Germline V gene data show CDR1 as MDHEN and CDR2 as SYDVKM. V lost 6 bases, J lost 4 bases, and 15 bases lay in between. The CDR3 totals 14 residues. Here the CDR3 DNA reads TGTGCCAGCAGAACCCAGACAGGAGCCTATGGCTACACCTTC. Translating gives CASRTQTGAYGYTF.

The chain is built from TRBV2 and TRBJ2-4, with 7 bases identical to TRBD1. The V gene's germline CDR1 is SNHLY and CDR2 FYNNEI. This CDR3 has 14 residues. The junction had 15 bases not matched to a gene; V was cut back by 6 bases and J by 13 bases. CDR3 in amino acids: CASSEHRGQTPQYF. The CDR3 coding sequence is TGTGCCAGCAGCGAGCACAGGGGACAGACGCCGCAGTACTTC.

The chain has TRBV10-3 and TRBJ1-3; no definite D call. The CDR3 runs to 15 residues. The V end was cut by 0 bases, the J end by 3 bases, with 9 bases between. CDR1 and CDR2 (germline): ENHRY, SYGVKD. The CDR3 bases are TGTGCCATCAGTGAGTCGGTGGGATATGGAAACACCATATATTTT. It specifies CAISESVGYGNTIYF.

V and J are TRBV20-1 and TRBJ2-5; D is perhaps TRBD2 (6 bases). CDR1 is DFQATT and CDR2 is SNEGSKA in the germline V gene (reference sequence). Trimming took off 1 base at V and 1 base at J, with 10 bases between the two ends. The CDR3 extends over 14 amino acids. The CDR3 reads CSARGVSGQETQYF. Here the CDR3 DNA reads TGCAGTGCTAGAGGGGTTAGCGGCCAAGAGACCCAGTACTTC.

This clonotype was found a few times. The genes are TRBV4-1 and TRBJ2-3; 11 nucleotides match TRBD2. The CDR3 is 16 amino acids. CDR1 and CDR2 from the germline V gene are MGHRA and YSYEKL. V was pared by 4 bases and J by 3 bases, with 6 bases of the junction left unmatched. As DNA, the CDR3 is TGCGCCAGCAGCCTTCCGACTAGCGGGGAAACAGATACGCAGTATTTT. It codes for CASSLPTSGETDTQYF.

This clonotype turned up a few times. The rearrangement links TRBV20-1 to TRBJ2-7; 10 bases are a match to TRBD2. CDR1 is DFQATT, CDR2 SNEGSKA, per germline (reference sequence). CDR3 size: 15 residues. With 3 bases clipped from V and 4 bases from J, the junction kept 9 bases outside the gene matches. The CDR3 reads CSASNSASGRYEQYF. The CDR3, as DNA: TGCAGTGCTAGTAATAGCGCTAGCGGGAGATACGAGCAGTACTTC.

The chain combines TRBV29-1 with TRBJ2-1; TRBD1 is a possible D gene (6 bases). The CDR3 consists of 8 residues. Deletions cut 3 bases from V and 16 bases from J, with 7 bases between. CDR1 SQVTM and CDR2 ANQGSEA come from the germline V gene. In DNA, the CDR3 is TGCAGCGTTGAGACAGGTTTCTTC. This translates into CSVETGFF.

The chain is built from TRBV11-2 and TRBJ2-5; a possible D gene is TRBD2 (6 bases). The CDR3 spans 15 residues. Trimming took 2 bases from V and 0 from J, leaving 10 bases between them. CDR1 is SGHAT and CDR2 is FQNNGV in the germline V gene. CDR3 nucleotide sequence: TGTGCCAGCAGCTTAACGGGGGAAAACCAAGAGACCCAGTACTTC. Amino acids: CASSLTGENQETQYF. The full variable domain, rest sourced from reference TRBV11-2 and TRBJ2-5, is EAGVAQSPRYKIIEKRQSVAFWCNPISGHATLYWYQQILGQGPKLLIQFQNNGVVDDSQLPKDRFSAERLKGVDSTLKIQPAKLEDSAVYLCASSLTGENQETQYFGPGTRLLVL.

The chain links TRBV6-6 to TRBJ1-2; no clear D gene. CDR3 size: 15 residues. CDR1 is MNHNY and CDR2 is SVGAGI in the germline V gene (reference sequence). Between the trimmed V and J ends, which lost 7 bases and 3 bases, there was a span of 18 bases. Here the CDR3 DNA reads TGTGCCAGCAACACACCTGGCCATTTGGACTATGGCTACACCTTC. Translation gives CASNTPGHLDYGYTF.

This clonotype was detected only a few times. The chain combines TRBV20-1 with TRBJ2-5; 9 positions agree with TRBD2. V was pared by 4 bases and J by 5 bases, with 8 bases of the junction left unmatched. This CDR3 comprises 14 residues. CDR1 DFQATT and CDR2 SNEGSKA come from the germline V gene (reference sequence). The CDR3 spells CSATLAGTEETQYF. For the CDR3, the DNA is TGCAGTGCTACCCTAGCGGGAACGGAGGAGACCCAGTACTTC.

The chain has TRBV29-1 and TRBJ1-2, with unresolved D. Germline CDR1 and CDR2: SQVTM and ANQGSEA. Trimming stripped 3 bases from V and 7 bases from J, with 15 bases between. This CDR3 comprises 13 residues. CDR3: CSVDQGNQVGYTF. As DNA, the CDR3 is TGCAGCGTTGATCAAGGCAACCAGGTTGGCTACACCTTC.

The genes are TRBV7-9 and TRBJ1-2; 8 bases are a match to TRBD1. CDR1 and CDR2 from the germline V gene are SEHNR and FQNEAQ (reference sequence). There are 13 residues in the CDR3. Unmatched junction bases numbered 3, after V lost 6 bases and J lost 3 bases. CDR3: CASSDRGDYGYTF. Written as DNA, the CDR3 is TGTGCCAGCAGTGACAGGGGCGACTATGGCTACACCTTC.